This paragraph reports one T cell receptor beta chain. This sample is drawn from a study of blood T cell repertoires in COVID-19. Study background: COVID-19 samples collected from the United States, Italy and Spain covered acute and convalescent phases. The analysed material was cDNA or gDNA that came from T cells, B-cell-depleted T cells, or PBMCs.

The CDR3 runs to 16 residues. Trimming left V 4 bases short and J 3 bases short, with 19 bases between. From germline, CDR1 is SEHNR and CDR2 FQNEAQ (reference sequence). Per the original methods: Amplification with reference gene primers provided the estimates of nucleated cell counts. Method: immunoSEQ multiplex PCR; TCRdb's copy keeps in-frame clones and lacks some. V and J calls and clone size are those listed in that table; D and trimming were worked out from the DNA. Of 150,000 or so clones in the sample, 82% were seen once. Sequences were obtained from peripheral blood. This rearrangement joins TRBV7-9 to TRBJ2-7; D possibly corresponds to TRBD1 (6 bases). The receptor's source is a woman aged 70-85 years with acute or convalescent COVID-19. The CDR3 region has the DNA TGTGCCAGCAGCTCCCCCCGGACAGACCCTAACTACGAGCAGTACTTC. It yields the protein CASSSPRTDPNYEQYF.